Presented here are 27 T cell receptor beta chains from one specimen sequenced in a study of T cells of healthy individuals. TCRdb re-called the 5' RACE reads with MiXCR, one entry per CDR3 protein. This repertoire shows about 60,000 distinct CDR3 sequences, about a sixth found once; its top ten account for approximately 4.8%. These receptors were taken from a human donor in good health.

This clonotype was observed at least ten times. V usage is TRBV19 and J usage is TRBJ2-7, with D unclear. The CDR3 covers 16 residues. CDR1 is LNHDA, CDR2 SQIVND, per germline (reference sequence). Trimming took 1 base from V and 4 from J, leaving 17 bases between them. The CDR3 DNA is TGTGCCAGTAGTATAGTTGCTGGTGGAGCGACTTACGAGCAGTACTTC. This encodes CASSIVAGGATYEQYF. Full variable domain (remainder filled in from reference TRBV19 and TRBJ2-7): DGGITQSPKYLFRKEGQNVTLSCEQNLNHDAMYWYRQDPGQGLRLIYYSQIVNDFQKGDIAEGYSVSREKKESFPLTVTSAQKNPTAFYLCASSIVAGGATYEQYFGPGTRLTVT.

The chain has TRBV9 and TRBJ1-4, with D unclear. In germline, CDR1 is SGDLS, CDR2 YYNGEE. The CDR3 has 17 residues. V gave up 3 bases and J gave up 7 bases, with 22 bases separating them. The CDR3 bases are TGTGCCAGCAGCGCCGACCAGCCCCTGCAGGCTGGTGAAAAACTGTTTTTT. Its protein product is CASSADQPLQAGEKLFF.

There are a few counts of this clonotype. The chain uses TRBV11-2 and TRBJ1-5; no clear D. Germline loops: CDR1 SGHAT, CDR2 FQNNGV. Trimming removed 4 bases at V and 5 bases at J, with 6 bases between. The CDR3 is 12 residues long. Here the CDR3 DNA reads TGTGCCAGCAGCTCCGGGGATCAGCCCCAGCATTTT. Protein sequence: CASSSGDQPQHF.

The chain is built from TRBV20-1 and TRBJ2-7; D may be TRBD1 (5 bases). CDR1 is DFQATT, CDR2 SNEGSKA, per germline (reference sequence). CDR3 length: 14 amino acids. V was pared by 3 bases and J by 5 bases, with 17 bases between. The CDR3 DNA reads TGCAGTGCTAGGATGGGAAGGGGTATTAACGAGCAGTACTTC. This translates into CSARMGRGINEQYF.

This clonotype is judged medium-sized. The chain is built from TRBV20-1 and TRBJ2-1; maybe TRBD1 (5 bases). The CDR3 has 11 residues. V dropped 6 bases and J dropped 9 bases, with 12 bases sitting between them. The germline V gene has CDR1 DFQATT and CDR2 SNEGSKA (reference sequence). This chain's CDR3 is CSAVRVSEQFF. The CDR3 region has the DNA TGCAGTGCGGTCAGGGTGAGTGAGCAGTTCTTC.

The chain is built from TRBV4-3 and TRBJ2-1, with TRBD2 identical over 12 bases. Germline CDR1 is LGHNA and CDR2 is YSLEER. Unmatched junction bases numbered 2, after V lost 5 bases and J lost 6 bases. This CDR3 is 14 amino acids long. CDR3 loop: CASSLGLAGNEQFF. The CDR3 DNA reads as TGCGCCAGCAGCTTGGGACTAGCGGGCAATGAGCAGTTCTTC.

This clonotype was detected many times. CDR3 amino acids: CASSPNQETQYF. The CDR3 region has the DNA TGTGCCAGCTCACCGAACCAAGAGACCCAGTACTTC. This sequence joins TRBV18 and TRBJ2-5, with D unresolved. Deletions cut 3 bases from V and 0 bases from J, with 2 bases between. CDR1 is KGHSH, CDR2 LQKENI, per germline. There are 12 residues in the CDR3.

Only one count was recorded for this clonotype. This rearrangement joins TRBV20-1 to TRBJ1-6, with a tentative D call TRBD1 (5 bases). Germline V gives CDR1 DFQATT, CDR2 SNEGSKA (reference sequence). The V end was cut by 3 bases, the J end by 7 bases, with 16 bases between. The CDR3 sequence is 15 residues long. The DNA of the CDR3 is TGCAGTGCTAGTTTAGGGGCCTATGGAAATTCACCCCTCCACTTT. Its translation is CSASLGAYGNSPLHF.

This clonotype showed up just a few times. The chain is built from TRBV5-1 and TRBJ1-6, with TRBD1 matching over 7 bases. The CDR3 consists of 13 residues. In germline, CDR1 is SGHRS, CDR2 YFSETQ. With V trimmed by 3 bases and J by 10 bases, 4 bases remained unmatched. As DNA, the CDR3 is TGCGCCAGCAGCTCTGACAGGGTCTCACCCCTCCACTTT. Its translation is CASSSDRVSPLHF.

The rearrangement joins TRBV10-3 to TRBJ2-3, with a possible D match to TRBD1 (7 bases). This CDR3 contains 13 residues. The V gene's germline CDR1 is ENHRY and CDR2 SYGVKD. V lost 8 bases and J 5 bases, leaving 14 bases between the germline ends. The CDR3 here is CAIAHQGGDTQYF. Written as DNA, the CDR3 is TGTGCCATCGCCCATCAGGGGGGAGATACGCAGTATTTT.

This clonotype was detected many times. The chain recombines TRBV5-5 with TRBJ2-2, with D unresolved. This CDR3 has 13 residues. Germline V gene sequence: CDR1 SGHKS, CDR2 YYEKEE (reference sequence). Trimming cost V 0 bases and J 8 bases, with 8 bases left between them. The CDR3 protein is CASSLGDLGELFF. The CDR3 region has the DNA TGTGCCAGCAGCTTGGGTGATCTTGGGGAGCTGTTTTTT.

The chain employs TRBV20-1 and TRBJ2-7; D might be TRBD1 or TRBD2, each matching 6 bases. Germline assignment: CDR1 DFQATT and CDR2 SNEGSKA (reference sequence). V lost 8 bases, J lost 2 bases, and 16 bases lay in between. The CDR3 contains 13 residues. CDR3 in amino acids: CSSEGEDAYEQYF. In DNA, the CDR3 is TGCAGTTCAGAGGGGGAGGATGCCTACGAGCAGTACTTC.

This clonotype came up many times. This rearrangement joins TRBV30 to TRBJ2-7; D remains unclear. V was cut by 4 bases and J by 5 bases, with 12 bases left in between. CDR3 length: 12 residues. Per the germline V gene, CDR1 is GTSNPN and CDR2 is SVGIG (reference sequence). The DNA for the CDR3 is TGTGCCTGGATGCTGGTGGGTAACGAGCAGTACTTC. This gives the protein CAWMLVGNEQYF. The whole variable domain, remainder taken from reference TRBV30 and TRBJ2-7, is SQTIHQWPATLVQPVGSPLSLECTVEGTSNPNLYWYRQAAGRGLQLLFYSVGIGQISSEVPQNLSASRPQDRQFILSSKKLLLSDSGFYLCAWMLVGNEQYFGPGTRLTVT.

This clonotype occurred many times. This chain joins TRBV5-1 and TRBJ2-1; D ambiguous. This CDR3 region has 14 residues. Germline V gene lookup returns CDR1 SGHRS and CDR2 YFSETQ. V was shortened by 5 bases and J by 0 bases, with 9 bases between the two germline ends. CDR3 nucleotide sequence: TGCGCCAGCAGAGGCAGAAGCTCCTACAATGAGCAGTTCTTC. It specifies CASRGRSSYNEQFF.

This clonotype showed up many times. The chain combines TRBV9 with TRBJ2-3, with no clear D. The CDR3 extends over 14 amino acids. V gave up 2 bases and J gave up 0 bases, with 7 bases separating them. Germline loops: CDR1 SGDLS, CDR2 YYNGEE. The DNA of the CDR3 is TGTGCCAGCAGCGTCTCTGGCAGCACAGATACGCAGTATTTT. Translated: CASSVSGSTDTQYF. The whole variable domain, remainder taken from reference TRBV9 and TRBJ2-3, is DSGVTQTPKHLITATGQRVTLRCSPRSGDLSVYWYQQSLDQGLQFLIQYYNGEERAKGNILERFSAQQFPDLHSELNLSSLELGDSALYFCASSVSGSTDTQYFGPGTRLTVL.

This clonotype was seen at least ten times. The chain combines TRBV10-3 with TRBJ1-1, with TRBD1 identical over 7 bases. V gave up 6 bases and J gave up 3 bases; unmatched junction bases: 7. CDR1 ENHRY and CDR2 SYGVKD come from the germline V gene. CDR3 size: 14 residues. The CDR3 nucleotides are TGTGCCATCAGCAGACAGGGACTTGACACTGAAGCTTTCTTT. Translated: CAISRQGLDTEAFF.

J is TRBJ2-3 and V is TRBV14; 8 nucleotides agree with TRBD1. The CDR3 is made up of 15 amino acids. From germline, CDR1 is SGHDN and CDR2 FVKESK. Unmatched junction bases numbered 5, after V lost 3 bases and J lost 3 bases. As DNA, the CDR3 is TGTGCCAGCAGCCACAGGGGGCCGGAAACAGATACGCAGTATTTT. It encodes CASSHRGPETDTQYF.

The chain uses TRBV5-1 and TRBJ2-3; no definite D call. The germline V gene has CDR1 SGHRS and CDR2 YFSETQ. The CDR3 extends over 15 amino acids. The germline V and J ends were trimmed by 2 bases and 1 base, with 11 bases remaining between them. DNA for the CDR3: TGCGCCAGCAGCTTAGACGGGCGAGGCACAGATACGCAGTATTTT. Translating gives CASSLDGRGTDTQYF.

The chain employs TRBV6-5 and TRBJ2-5; D unclear. The V end was cut by 0 bases, the J end by 6 bases, with 11 bases between. Germline-derived CDR1 and CDR2 are MNHEY and SVGAGI. The CDR3 is made up of 14 amino acids. CDR3 region: CASSYSSGAKTQYF. CDR3 bases: TGTGCCAGCAGTTACTCTTCGGGCGCGAAGACCCAGTACTTC.

At least ten counts were recorded for this clonotype. The V call is TRBV3-1, the J call TRBJ2-3; 10 bases agree with TRBD2. Germline V gives CDR1 LGHDT, CDR2 YNNKEL (reference sequence). V gave up 0 bases and J gave up 2 bases; unmatched junction bases: 5. CDR3 length: 17 residues. DNA for the CDR3: TGTGCCAGCAGCCAAGAGGCACTAGCGGGGCCCACAGATACGCAGTATTTT. It specifies CASSQEALAGPTDTQYF.

The chain's CDR3 is CASSLARVAITDTQYF. CDR3 sequence (DNA): TGTGCCAGCAGCTTAGCGAGGGTAGCGATCACAGATACGCAGTATTTT. The V call is TRBV7-8, the J call TRBJ2-3, with D maybe TRBD2 (5 bases). This CDR3 has 16 residues. Between the trimmed V and J ends, which lost 0 bases and 2 bases, there was a span of 12 bases. The germline gives CDR1 SGHVS, CDR2 FQNEAQ.

This clonotype was found many times. The chain employs TRBV6-6 and TRBJ2-6; no firm D call. Germline assignment: CDR1 MNHNY and CDR2 SVGAGI (reference sequence). The CDR3 runs to 13 residues. V lost 8 bases and J lost 1, with 6 bases in between. CDR3 in amino acids: CASEVSGANVLTF. The DNA of the CDR3 is TGTGCCAGCGAGGTGTCTGGGGCCAACGTCCTGACTTTC.

In its sample, this clonotype was seen many times. The chain links TRBV2 to TRBJ2-2; tentatively, D is TRBD2 (5 bases). Germline V gene sequence: CDR1 SNHLY, CDR2 FYNNEI. This CDR3 is built from 14 residues. V shed 6 bases and J shed 4 bases, with 12 bases lying between them. The CDR3 loop reads CASSQLVSTGELFF. The CDR3 DNA follows: TGTGCCAGCAGCCAACTAGTGTCCACCGGGGAGCTGTTTTTT.

This clonotype was counted between two and nine times. The CDR3 sequence is CASSQAGSSYEQYF. CDR3 sequence (DNA): TGTGCCAGCAGCCAAGCGGGCAGCTCCTACGAGCAGTACTTC. The J gene is TRBJ2-7, the V gene TRBV3-1; unclear D gene. Germline V gene lookup returns CDR1 LGHDT and CDR2 YNNKEL (reference sequence). V lost 1 base, J lost 0 bases, and 7 bases lay in between. The CDR3 is 14 amino acids.

This clonotype was observed at least ten times. V gene TRBV13 combines with J gene TRBJ2-7, with D possibly TRBD2 on 5 matching bases. Trimming pared 5 bases from V and 0 bases from J, leaving 11 bases between. The CDR3 sequence is 14 residues long. Per the germline V gene, CDR1 is PRHDT and CDR2 is FYEKMQ (reference sequence). CDR3: CASSVAGSSYEQYF. CDR3 in DNA: TGTGCCAGCAGCGTCGCTGGGAGCTCCTACGAGCAGTACTTC.

This clonotype was detected many times. The V call is TRBV28, the J call TRBJ2-1; D uncertain. The V end lost 6 bases, the J end lost 3 bases, and 6 bases lay between the germline ends. The length of the CDR3 is 12 residues. Per the germline V gene, CDR1 is MDHEN and CDR2 is SYDVKM. CDR3 amino acids: CASRTLYNEQFF. The CDR3 DNA follows: TGTGCCAGCAGGACCCTCTACAATGAGCAGTTCTTC.

As for this clonotype: Just one base apart from a much larger clone, this may be a read error. V is TRBV5-1 and J is TRBJ1-2; maybe TRBD1 (5 bases). V lost 0 bases and J lost 6, with 12 bases in between. The CDR3 contains 14 residues. In germline, CDR1 is SGHRS, CDR2 YFSETQ. CDR3 loop: CASSLGGPDHGYTF. The CDR3 DNA is TGCGCCAGCAGCTTGGGGGGCCCCGACCATGGCTACACCTTC.